This T cell receptor beta chain appears in the sequencing data of a study of chemoradiotherapy in HPV16-positive cancers. Study-level points and caveats: In HPV16-positive patients, HPV-responsive T-cell expansion tracked better recurrence-free survival. During treatment, candidate HPV-specific clones and E7-related motifs expanded in tumor.

The table came from immunoSEQ multiplex PCR; TCRdb's copy has only in-frame clones and leaves some out. The sample records approximately 5,600 clones, roughly 74% being singletons. Details on this clone: Its antigen is still unknown.

Germline V gene lookup returns CDR1 LNHDA and CDR2 SQIVND (reference sequence). The V end was cut by 3 bases, the J end by 2 bases, with 8 bases between. CDR3 length equals 13 residues. Samples were taken several times over chemoradiotherapy. This specimen was tumor tissue, taken from a patient who underwent chemoradiotherapy. This TCR was recovered from a human donor with HPV-associated anogenital cancer. The chain employs TRBV19 and TRBJ2-7; maybe TRBD1 (6 bases). The CDR3 loop reads CASSIPGAYEQYF. In nucleotides, the CDR3 is TGTGCCAGTAGTATCCCAGGGGCCTACGAGCAGTACTTC. The full variable domain, rest sourced from reference TRBV19 and TRBJ2-7, is DGGITQSPKYLFRKEGQNVTLSCEQNLNHDAMYWYRQDPGQGLRLIYYSQIVNDFQKGDIAEGYSVSREKKESFPLTVTSAQKNPTAFYLCASSIPGAYEQYFGPGTRLTVT.